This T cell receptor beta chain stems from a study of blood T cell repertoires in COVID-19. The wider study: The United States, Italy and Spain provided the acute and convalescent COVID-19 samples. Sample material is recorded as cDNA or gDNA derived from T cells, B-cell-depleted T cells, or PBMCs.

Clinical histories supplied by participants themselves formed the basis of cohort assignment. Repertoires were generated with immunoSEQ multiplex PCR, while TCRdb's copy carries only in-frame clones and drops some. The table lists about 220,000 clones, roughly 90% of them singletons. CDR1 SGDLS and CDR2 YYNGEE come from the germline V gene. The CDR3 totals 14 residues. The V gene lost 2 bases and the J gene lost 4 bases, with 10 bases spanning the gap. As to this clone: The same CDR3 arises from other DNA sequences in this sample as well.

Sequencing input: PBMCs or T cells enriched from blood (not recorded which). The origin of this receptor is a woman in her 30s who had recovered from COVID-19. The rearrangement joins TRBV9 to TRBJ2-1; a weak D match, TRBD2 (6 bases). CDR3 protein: CASSVGGAYNEQFF. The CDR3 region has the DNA TGTGCCAGCAGCGTTGGCGGGGCTTACAATGAGCAGTTCTTC.